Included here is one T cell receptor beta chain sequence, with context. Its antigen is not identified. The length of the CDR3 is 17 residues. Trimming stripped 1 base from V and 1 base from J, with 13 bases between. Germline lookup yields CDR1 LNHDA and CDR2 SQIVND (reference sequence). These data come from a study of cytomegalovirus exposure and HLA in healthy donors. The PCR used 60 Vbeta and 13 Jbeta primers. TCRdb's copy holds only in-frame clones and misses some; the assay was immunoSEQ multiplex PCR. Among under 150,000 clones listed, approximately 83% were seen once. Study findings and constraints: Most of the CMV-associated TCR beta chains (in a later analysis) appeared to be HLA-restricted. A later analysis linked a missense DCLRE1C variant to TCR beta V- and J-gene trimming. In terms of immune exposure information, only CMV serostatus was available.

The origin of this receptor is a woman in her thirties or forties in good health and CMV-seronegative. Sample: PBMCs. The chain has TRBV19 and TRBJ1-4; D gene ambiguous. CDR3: CASSIGYRSGTNEKLFF. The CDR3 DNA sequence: TGTGCCAGTAGTATAGGTTACAGAAGCGGAACTAATGAAAAACTGTTTTTT.